Each of the 25 T cell receptor beta chains below was sequenced from the same sample in a study of graft-versus-host responses after intestinal transplantation. Their antigens are not known. Produced via immunoSEQ multiplex PCR; TCRdb's table is partial and in-frame only. The sample lists about 100,000 clones; roughly 84% were seen once. Source: unstimulated CD4+ T cells sorted from spleen or lymph node cells, taken before transplant. The receptors originated from a human donor who was the organ donor for an intestinal transplant.

The chain employs TRBV11-3 and TRBJ2-7; 8 bases fit TRBD2. Germline values: CDR1 SGHNT, CDR2 YENEEA. J was trimmed by 5 bases and V by 0 bases; bases with no gene match: 6. The CDR3 is made up of 15 amino acids. In nucleotides, the CDR3 is TGTGCCAGCAGCTTAGAGGCTAGCGGGCGCCACGAGCAGTACTTC. Amino acid sequence: CASSLEASGRHEQYF.

This chain links TRBV5-6 with TRBJ2-2; possibly TRBD1 or TRBD2 for D (5 bases each). Germline V gives CDR1 SGHDT, CDR2 YYEEEE. CDR3 length equals 15 residues. V lost 2 bases and J lost 5, with 13 bases in between. CDR3 in amino acids: CASSFGTRVTGELFF. The CDR3 region has the DNA TGTGCCAGCAGCTTCGGGACCAGGGTGACCGGGGAGCTGTTTTTT.

V gene TRBV6-1 combines with J gene TRBJ1-5; no definite D call. Trimming pared 3 bases from V and 0 bases from J, leaving 6 bases between. The CDR3 contains 14 residues. The V gene's germline CDR1 is MNHNS and CDR2 SASEGT. CDR3 protein: CASSEAYSNQPQHF. Here the CDR3 DNA reads TGTGCCAGCAGTGAGGCCTATAGCAATCAGCCCCAGCATTTT.

The DNA of the CDR3 is TGTGCCACCAGCAGAGATACCTCAATTAATTCACCCCTCCACTTT. Translated: CATSRDTSINSPLHF. The chain combines TRBV15 with TRBJ1-6; unclear D gene. Germline-derived CDR1 and CDR2 are LNHNV and YYDKDF (reference sequence). With 0 bases removed from V and 6 bases from J, the gap between germline ends came to 9 bases. The CDR3 length is 15 residues.

The rearrangement links TRBV6-1 to TRBJ1-5, with no clear D. With 4 bases removed from V and 0 bases from J, the gap between germline ends came to 13 bases. This CDR3 is 16 amino acids long. The V gene's germline CDR1 is MNHNS and CDR2 SASEGT. The CDR3 protein is CASSGPPGISNQPQHF. As DNA, the CDR3 is TGTGCCAGCAGTGGCCCCCCGGGGATTAGCAATCAGCCCCAGCATTTT.

In this sample, this clone turned up once. The chain links TRBV5-4 to TRBJ2-7; TRBD1 matches at 10 bases. The trim removed 4 bases at V and 7 bases at J, leaving 11 bases unmatched. The germline V gene has CDR1 SGHNT and CDR2 YYREEE (reference sequence). The CDR3 totals 15 residues. CDR3 loop: CASSQRQGAVWEQYF. The CDR3 DNA sequence: TGTGCCAGCAGCCAAAGACAGGGGGCAGTTTGGGAGCAGTACTTC.

The chain combines TRBV11-3 with TRBJ2-1; 9 nucleotides align to TRBD2. The CDR3 spans 18 residues. Germline V CDR1 and CDR2: SGHNT, YENEEA. J lost 0 bases, V lost 5 bases, and 11 bases had no gene match. In nucleotides, the CDR3 is TGTGCCAGCAGCCTGCGGGGGGGCAGAAGCCGCTCCTACAATGAGCAGTTCTTC. Translation: CASSLRGGRSRSYNEQFF. Full variable domain (rest looked up from reference TRBV11-3 and TRBJ2-1): EAGVVQSPRYKIIEKKQPVAFWCNPISGHNTLYWYLQNLGQGPELLIRYENEEAVDDSQLPKDRFSAERLKGVDSTLKIQPAELGDSAVYLCASSLRGGRSRSYNEQFFGPGTRLTVL.

V gene TRBV6-1 combines with J gene TRBJ1-2; TRBD1 might be the D (6 bases). V was clipped by 6 bases and J by 4 bases, with 18 bases between them. This CDR3 has 15 residues. CDR1 and CDR2 (germline): MNHNS, SASEGT. Written as DNA, the CDR3 is TGTGCCAGCAGACCTCACGACAGGACGGCCTATGGCTACACCTTC. This codes for CASRPHDRTAYGYTF.

CDR3 coding DNA: TGTGCCAGTAGTATAGGCGGGCCAGGGGACGGCGAGCAGTACTTC. Protein: CASSIGGPGDGEQYF. The rearrangement links TRBV19 to TRBJ2-7, with D tentatively TRBD1 (6 bases). Trimming pared 1 base from V and 6 bases from J, leaving 16 bases between. Per germline, CDR1 LNHDA and CDR2 SQIVND (reference sequence). The CDR3 covers 15 residues.

The V call is TRBV4-2, the J call TRBJ1-2; 9 nucleotides match TRBD1. Trimming cost V 1 base and J 4 bases; bases outside gene matches: 10. The CDR3 extends over 17 amino acids. Germline loops: CDR1 LGHNA, CDR2 YNFKEQ. For the CDR3, the DNA is TGTGCCAGCAGCCAAGTACAGGGGGCGACCCTTTCCTATGGCTACACCTTC. Amino acid sequence: CASSQVQGATLSYGYTF.

The table lists this clone with a count of one. The genes are TRBV27 and TRBJ1-2; maybe TRBD1 (6 bases). Between the trimmed V and J ends, which lost 5 bases and 3 bases, there was a span of 19 bases. Germline V gene lookup returns CDR1 MNHEY and CDR2 SMNVEV (reference sequence). The CDR3 spans 16 residues. CDR3 in DNA: TGTGCCAGCAGTCCCTCGGGGGGGGGCTACTACTATGGCTACACCTTC. Its protein is CASSPSGGGYYYGYTF.

The chain employs TRBV27 and TRBJ2-2, with D unclear. Trimming removed 5 bases at V and 6 bases at J, with 19 bases between. Germline lookup yields CDR1 MNHEY and CDR2 SMNVEV (reference sequence). The CDR3 is made up of 16 amino acids. The CDR3 spells CASSRFLFAVPGELFF. The DNA for the CDR3 is TGTGCCAGCAGTAGGTTCCTTTTTGCCGTTCCCGGGGAGCTGTTTTTT.

The rearrangement uses TRBV7-9 and TRBJ1-4, with TRBD1 as a possible D gene (5 bases). From germline, CDR1 is SEHNR and CDR2 FQNEAQ (reference sequence). V was trimmed by 1 base and J by 5 bases, leaving 11 bases between them. The CDR3 is made up of 15 amino acids. CDR3 loop: CASSLGQYQNEKLFF. CDR3 DNA: TGTGCCAGCAGCTTAGGACAGTACCAGAATGAAAAACTGTTTTTT.

V gene TRBV5-1 combines with J gene TRBJ1-2, with 11 bases that match TRBD1. Germline CDR1 reads SGHRS; CDR2 reads YFSETQ. The CDR3 extends over 15 amino acids. V was pared by 2 bases and J by 7 bases, with 7 bases of the junction left unmatched. DNA of the CDR3: TGCGCCAGCAGCTTAATCCCCGGGACAGGGGGTGGCTACACCTTC. It translates to CASSLIPGTGGGYTF.

The chain joins TRBV10-2 to TRBJ1-4, with 7 bases lining up with TRBD1. Germline V gives CDR1 WSHSY, CDR2 SAAADI. The CDR3 runs to 14 residues. With 6 bases clipped from V and 8 bases from J, the junction kept 9 bases outside the gene matches. The CDR3 region has the DNA TGCGCCAGCAGGCCCAGGGGGGAGAGGGAAAAACTGTTTTTT. Protein sequence: CASRPRGEREKLFF.

This rearrangement joins TRBV6-5 to TRBJ2-7; TRBD1 matches 7 bases. The CDR3 length is 14 residues. Trimming at V came to 6 bases and at J to 5 bases, leaving 10 bases not matched to a gene. CDR1 MNHEY and CDR2 SVGAGI come from the germline V gene. Here the CDR3 reads CASRRTPTGHEQYF. In DNA, the CDR3 is TGTGCCAGCAGACGAACACCGACAGGGCACGAGCAGTACTTC.

This clone has a handful of counts. The rearrangement links TRBV30 to TRBJ1-1; 9 bases line up with TRBD1. This CDR3 comprises 14 residues. V lost 4 bases and J lost 2; bases outside the gene matches: 5. Looked up from germline, CDR1 is GTSNPN and CDR2 is SVGIG (reference sequence). In DNA form, the CDR3 reads TGTGCCTGGAAGGGACAGGGTGGCAACACTGAAGCTTTCTTT. This codes for CAWKGQGGNTEAFF.

This clone was picked up one time. V and J are TRBV28 and TRBJ2-7; maybe TRBD1 (6 bases). Per the germline V gene, CDR1 is MDHEN and CDR2 is SYDVKM. V lost 6 bases and J 5 bases, leaving 14 bases between the germline ends. This CDR3 is built from 13 residues. The CDR3 region has the DNA TGTGCCAGCAGGGAGACAGGTTTCCACGAGCAGTACTTC. Protein: CASRETGFHEQYF.

The rearrangement uses TRBV10-3 and TRBJ1-2; the D is unclear. This CDR3 comprises 14 residues. Germline V gene data show CDR1 as ENHRY and CDR2 as SYGVKD. V was trimmed by 4 bases and J by 0 bases, leaving 9 bases between them. The CDR3 here is CAISAERANYGYTF. The CDR3 nucleotides read TGTGCCATCAGTGCTGAACGAGCTAACTATGGCTACACCTTC.

The chain combines TRBV5-1 with TRBJ1-1; TRBD1 matches 10 bases. This CDR3 is built from 15 residues. Germline V gene sequence: CDR1 SGHRS, CDR2 YFSETQ. V gave up 0 bases and J gave up 5 bases; unmatched junction bases: 4. The CDR3 DNA follows: TGCGCCAGCAGCTTGGGGGGACAGGGGCGGACTGAAGCTTTCTTT. Encoded protein: CASSLGGQGRTEAFF.

This chain joins TRBV4-1 and TRBJ2-7; perhaps TRBD1 as D (6 bases). Germline loops: CDR1 MGHRA, CDR2 YSYEKL. V was pared by 1 base and J by 4 bases, with 11 bases between. CDR3 size: 14 residues. CDR3 loop: CASSQGTDGYEQYF. CDR3 DNA: TGCGCCAGCAGCCAAGGGACAGACGGGTACGAGCAGTACTTC.

The gene calls are TRBV25-1 and TRBJ1-4; 7 bases fit TRBD1. V trimming: 4 bases; J trimming: 7 bases; junction bases outside the gene matches: 9. In germline, CDR1 is MGHDK, CDR2 SYGVNS. This CDR3 is built from 15 residues. The CDR3 loop is CASSGGQYFSEKLFF. The CDR3 DNA follows: TGTGCCAGCAGTGGGGGACAGTATTTCTCTGAAAAACTGTTTTTT.

The chain carries TRBV7-8 and TRBJ2-3; 7 bases are a match to TRBD2. The CDR3 runs to 17 residues. V was clipped by 2 bases and J by 2 bases; unmatched bases: 10. Germline-derived CDR1 and CDR2 are SGHVS and FQNEAQ. The CDR3 reads CASSLNVGGGNTDTQYF. The CDR3 DNA follows: TGTGCCAGCAGCTTAAATGTTGGGGGGGGGAACACAGATACGCAGTATTTT.

The table lists this clone with a count of one. CDR3 coding DNA: TGTGCCAGCAGCTTTACAGGGGGCGCGAACACCGGGGAGCTGTTTTTT. Translated, it gives CASSFTGGANTGELFF. This chain connects TRBV11-2 to TRBJ2-2; TRBD1 matches at 9 bases. Germline V lookup: CDR1 SGHAT, CDR2 FQNNGV. After removal of 3 bases from V and 0 bases from J, the junction contained 2 bases not matched to a gene. The CDR3 consists of 16 residues.

This chain links TRBV6-5 with TRBJ1-1; D is unclear. The CDR3 is 14 residues long. Trimming left V 8 bases short and J 2 bases short, with 15 bases between. CDR1 and CDR2 (germline): MNHEY, SVGAGI. The CDR3 sequence is CASGRGAGNTEAFF. In DNA form, the CDR3 reads TGTGCCAGCGGTCGAGGCGCCGGTAACACTGAAGCTTTCTTT.